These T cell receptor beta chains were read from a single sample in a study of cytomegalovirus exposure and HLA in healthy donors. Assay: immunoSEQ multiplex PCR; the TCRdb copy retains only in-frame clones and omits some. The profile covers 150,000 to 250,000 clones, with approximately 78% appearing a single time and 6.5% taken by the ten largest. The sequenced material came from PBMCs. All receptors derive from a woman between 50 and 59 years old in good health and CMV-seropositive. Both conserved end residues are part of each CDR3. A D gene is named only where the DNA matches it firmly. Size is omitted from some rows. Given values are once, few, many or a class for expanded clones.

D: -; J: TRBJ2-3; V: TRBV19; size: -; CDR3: CASSIEAERPDTQYF; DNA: TGTGCCAGTAGTATAGAAGCGGAGAGGCCAGATACGCAGTATTTT
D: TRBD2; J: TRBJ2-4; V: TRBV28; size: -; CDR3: CASSLWASGSKGVAKNSQYF; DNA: TGTGCCAGCAGTTTATGGGCTAGCGGGAGTAAGGGGGTGGCCAAAAACAGTCAGTACTTC
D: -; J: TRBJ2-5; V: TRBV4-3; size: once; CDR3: CASSQGQPSPQETQYF; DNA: TGCGCCAGCAGCCAAGGACAGCCATCCCCTCAAGAGACCCAGTACTTC
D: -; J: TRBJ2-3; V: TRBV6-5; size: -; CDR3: CASSSGTSDTQYF; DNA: TGTGCCAGCAGCTCCGGGACATCAGATACGCAGTATTTT
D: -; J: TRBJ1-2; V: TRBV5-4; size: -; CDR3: CASSLPGQVPYGYTF; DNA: TGTGCCAGCAGCTTGCCTGGGCAGGTACCCTATGGCTACACCTTC
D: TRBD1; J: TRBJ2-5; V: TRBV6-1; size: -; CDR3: CASSKQGAEETQYF; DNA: TGTGCCAGCAGTAAACAGGGGGCGGAAGAGACCCAGTACTTC
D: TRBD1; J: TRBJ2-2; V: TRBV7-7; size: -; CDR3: CASSSRTGGFLNTGELFF; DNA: TGTGCTAGCAGCTCCAGGACAGGGGGGTTTTTGAACACCGGGGAGCTGTTTTTT
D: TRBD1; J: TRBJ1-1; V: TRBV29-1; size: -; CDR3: CSVEFPQGTEAFF; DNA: TGCAGCGTTGAATTCCCACAGGGGACTGAAGCTTTCTTT
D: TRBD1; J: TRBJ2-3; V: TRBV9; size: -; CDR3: CASSVGGQGATDTQYF; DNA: TGTGCCAGCAGCGTAGGCGGACAGGGGGCGACAGATACGCAGTATTTT
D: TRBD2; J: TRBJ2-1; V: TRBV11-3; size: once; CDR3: CASSLQSSGIYNEQFF; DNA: TGTGCCAGCAGCCTCCAATCGAGCGGGATCTACAATGAGCAGTTCTTC
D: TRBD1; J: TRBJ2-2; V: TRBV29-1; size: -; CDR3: CSVGQGTNTGELFF; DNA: TGCAGCGTGGGACAGGGAACGAACACCGGGGAGCTGTTTTTT
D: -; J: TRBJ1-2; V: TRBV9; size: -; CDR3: CASSIRETGLGNGYTF; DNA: TGTGCCAGCAGCATTCGAGAAACGGGACTGGGGAATGGCTACACCTTC
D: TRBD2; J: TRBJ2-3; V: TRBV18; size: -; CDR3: CASSPLAASLHTDTQYF; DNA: TGTGCCAGCTCACCTCTAGCGGCCTCGCTTCACACAGATACGCAGTATTTT
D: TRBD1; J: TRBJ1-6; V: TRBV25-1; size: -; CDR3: CASKDRGSHNSPLHF; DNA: TGTGCCAGCAAGGACAGGGGGAGTCATAATTCACCCCTCCACTTT
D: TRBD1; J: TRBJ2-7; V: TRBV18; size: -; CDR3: CASSPGQGDYEQYF; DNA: TGTGCCAGCTCCCCCGGACAGGGCGACTACGAGCAGTACTTC
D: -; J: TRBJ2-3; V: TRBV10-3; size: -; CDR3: CAISEAGLTDTQYF; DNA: TGTGCCATCAGTGAGGCGGGTCTCACAGATACGCAGTATTTT
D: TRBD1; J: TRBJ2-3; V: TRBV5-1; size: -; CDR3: CASSDDRETDTQYF; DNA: TGCGCCAGCAGCGACGACAGGGAGACAGATACGCAGTATTTT
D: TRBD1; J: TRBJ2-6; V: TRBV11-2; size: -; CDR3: CASSFGTGFTGANVLTF; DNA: TGTGCCAGCAGCTTCGGGACAGGCTTCACTGGGGCCAACGTCCTGACTTTC
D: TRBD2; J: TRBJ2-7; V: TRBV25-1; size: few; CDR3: CASRTPGGGSSTEQYF; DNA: TGTGCCAGCAGGACCCCGGGGGGGGGCTCCAGTACAGAGCAGTACTTC
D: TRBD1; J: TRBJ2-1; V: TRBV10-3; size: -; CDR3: CAISEGQASNEQFF; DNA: TGTGCCATCAGTGAGGGACAGGCGAGCAATGAGCAGTTCTTC
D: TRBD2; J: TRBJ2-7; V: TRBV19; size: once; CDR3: CASSSTSGSINEQYF; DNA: TGTGCCAGTAGTTCAACTAGCGGGAGTATCAACGAGCAGTACTTC
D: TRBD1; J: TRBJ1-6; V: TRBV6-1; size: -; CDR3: CASSDGQAGTYNSPLHF; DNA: TGTGCCAGCAGTGATGGACAGGCTGGGACGTATAATTCACCCCTCCACTTT
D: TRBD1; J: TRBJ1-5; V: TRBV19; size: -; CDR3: CASSRDRGGNQPQHF; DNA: TGTGCCAGTAGTAGGGACAGGGGGGGGAATCAGCCCCAGCATTTT
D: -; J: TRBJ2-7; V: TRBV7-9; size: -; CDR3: CSSSLLGPEQYF; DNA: TGTTCCAGCAGCCTTCTGGGGCCCGAGCAGTACTTC
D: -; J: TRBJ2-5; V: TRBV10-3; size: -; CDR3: CAISGPEETQYF; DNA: TGTGCCATCAGTGGTCCGGAAGAGACCCAGTACTTC
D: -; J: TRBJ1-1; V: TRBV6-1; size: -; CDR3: CATRSNGNTEAFF; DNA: TGTGCCACCAGGTCGAACGGGAACACTGAAGCTTTCTTT
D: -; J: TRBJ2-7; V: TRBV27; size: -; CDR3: CASSRTIDYPYEQYF; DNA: TGTGCCAGCAGTCGTACAATCGACTATCCCTACGAGCAGTACTTC
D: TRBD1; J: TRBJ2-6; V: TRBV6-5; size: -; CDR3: CASRQGGAGANGLTF; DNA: TGTGCCAGCAGACAAGGGGGCGCTGGGGCCAACGGCCTGACTTTC
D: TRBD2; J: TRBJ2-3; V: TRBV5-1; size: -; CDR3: CASSFSGSGTDTQYF; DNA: TGCGCCAGCAGCTTTAGCGGGAGTGGCACAGATACGCAGTATTTT
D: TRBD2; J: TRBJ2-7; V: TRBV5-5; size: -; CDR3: CASSLGLAGAVYEQYF; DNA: TGTGCCAGCAGCTTGGGACTAGCGGGGGCCGTCTACGAGCAGTACTTC
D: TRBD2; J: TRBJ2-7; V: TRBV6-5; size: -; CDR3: CATSQAGKYEQYF; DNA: TGTGCCACCTCGCAAGCGGGAAAGTACGAGCAGTACTTC
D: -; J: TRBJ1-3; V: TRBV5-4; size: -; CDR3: CASSRDMGNTIYF; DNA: TGTGCCAGCAGCAGAGACATGGGAAACACCATATATTTT